The present entry profiles one TCR beta chain with its context. This sample is drawn from a study of blood T cell repertoires in COVID-19. For the study at large: PBMCs, B-cell-depleted T cells, or T cells provided the cDNA or gDNA that made up the material.

V gave up 1 base and J gave up 1 base; unmatched junction bases: 0. This CDR3 contains 15 residues. In germline, CDR1 is SGHTA, CDR2 FQGNSA. Original processing notes: The assay estimated nucleated cells by amplifying reference gene primers. The data were produced by immunoSEQ multiplex PCR, yet TCRdb's version contains in-frame clones alone and is incomplete. V and J calls and clone size follow that table, whereas D and trimming were derived from the DNA. Among roughly 160,000 clones listed, approximately 86% were seen once. The clonotype originates from a man aged 55-75 years with acute or convalescent COVID-19. The rearrangement joins TRBV7-2 to TRBJ1-3, with TRBD1 matching 8 bases. Material for sequencing was peripheral blood. CDR3 sequence (DNA): TGTGCCAGCAGCTTAGACAGGGGGTCTGGAAACACCATATATTTT. Its translation: CASSLDRGSGNTIYF. The whole variable domain, remainder taken from reference TRBV7-2 and TRBJ1-3, is GAGVSQSPSNKVTEKGKDVELRCDPISGHTALYWYRQSLGQGLEFLIYFQGNSAPDKSGLPSDRFSAERTGGSVSTLTIQRTQQEDSAVYLCASSLDRGSGNTIYFGEGSWLTVV.